The clone carrying this T cell receptor beta chain was recorded once. V was cut by 2 bases and J by 0 bases, with 3 bases left in between. The CDR3 has 12 amino acids. Germline V gene data show CDR1 as SGHNT and CDR2 as YYREEE (reference sequence). The authors' processing: For nucleated cells, counts were estimated from reference gene primer amplification. Assay: immunoSEQ multiplex PCR; the TCRdb copy retains only in-frame clones and omits some. D and trimming come from the DNA, and the V and J calls and clone size come from that table. The table lists about 40,000 clones, roughly 86% of them singletons. The sample comes from a study of blood T cell repertoires in COVID-19. Background on the study: Acute-phase and convalescent COVID-19 samples originated in the United States, Italy and Spain. T cells, B-cell-depleted T cells, or PBMCs supplied cDNA or gDNA.

The sample was peripheral blood. The TCR was taken from a man aged 50-60 years in a cohort sampled during active COVID-19. The chain uses TRBV5-4 and TRBJ2-7; D unresolved. CDR3 region: CASSFHSYEQYF. The CDR3 DNA reads as TGTGCCAGCAGCTTCCACTCCTACGAGCAGTACTTC.